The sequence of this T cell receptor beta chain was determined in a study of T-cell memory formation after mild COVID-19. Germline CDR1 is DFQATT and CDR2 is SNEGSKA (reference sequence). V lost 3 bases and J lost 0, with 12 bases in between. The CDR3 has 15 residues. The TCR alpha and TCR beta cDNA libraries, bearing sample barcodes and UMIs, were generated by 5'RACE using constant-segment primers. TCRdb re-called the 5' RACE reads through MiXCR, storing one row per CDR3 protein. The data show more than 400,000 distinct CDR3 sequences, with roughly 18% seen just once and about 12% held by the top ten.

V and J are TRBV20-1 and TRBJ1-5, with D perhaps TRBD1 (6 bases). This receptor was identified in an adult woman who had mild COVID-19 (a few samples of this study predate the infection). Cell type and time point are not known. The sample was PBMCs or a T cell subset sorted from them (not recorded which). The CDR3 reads CSASSGAGSNQPQHF. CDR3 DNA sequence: TGCAGTGCTAGTTCAGGGGCTGGTAGCAATCAGCCCCAGCATTTT.